These 18 T cell receptor beta chains originate from one sample sequenced in a study of post-analysis software for immune sequencing data (dated by TCRdb to about 2015). Broader findings and caveats from the paper: Significantly higher frequencies in patients than in controls were found for roughly 5 TRBV segments, including TRBV5-6, TRBV5-1 and TRBV20-1.

Their recognized antigens are unknown. Receptor amplification or capture employed PCR. TCRdb names Illumina HiSeq 2500 as the instrument used. Unique molecular identifiers were incorporated into TCR beta cDNA libraries to reduce PCR and sequencing biases. The public reads were reanalyzed by TCRdb: fastp trimming at Q25, MiXCR alignment, in-frame beta chains only. Each record represents a unique CDR3 protein, reported with the most common genes and DNA among its rows. This sample gives a few hundred thousand distinct CDR3 sequences in total; roughly 38% of them show up just once. Of the sample, about an eighth is held by the ten largest clones. Sequenced sample: blood. These TCRs come from a girl aged 10 to 17 with multiple sclerosis.

Concerning this clonotype itself: Compared with germline, one end of the junction differs, possibly owing to a read error. The rearrangement uses TRBV5-1 and TRBJ2-4, with 7 bases identical to TRBD1. The J call may not be correct, given that the DNA end is closer to TRBJ2-7. The CDR3 is 15 residues long. The V gene's germline CDR1 is SGHRS and CDR2 YFSETQ. CDR3 coding DNA: TGTGCCAGCAGCCAGGCCCAGGGACAGTATTACGAGCAGTACTTC. This gives the protein CASSQAQGQYYEQYF.

This clonotype occurred a few times. The V gene is TRBV21-1, the J gene TRBJ1-5; the table's D call of TRBD1 was not tested on the DNA. TRBV21-1 is described as a pseudogene. The CDR3 has 16 residues. The CDR3 sequence: CASSKRSAGGDQPQHF. The DNA of the CDR3 is TGTGCCAGCAGCAAAAGGTCGGCAGGGGGCGACCAGCCCCAGCATTTT.

The chain has TRBV28 and TRBJ2-3; tentatively, D is TRBD2 (5 bases). The germline V gene encodes CDR1 MDHEN and CDR2 SYDVKM. The CDR3 is 14 amino acids. V was trimmed by 3 bases and J by 4 bases, leaving 11 bases between them. CDR3 sequence (DNA): TGTGCCAGCAGTTTTAGACTATTATCAGATACGCAGTATTTT. Protein sequence: CASSFRLLSDTQYF.

This clonotype was found a few times. The rearrangement links TRBV7-2 to TRBJ2-3, with D unclear. The germline gives CDR1 SGHTA, CDR2 FQGNSA. Trimming removed 5 bases from V and 11 bases from J, with 14 bases in between. CDR3 size: 12 residues. The CDR3 loop reads CASSTERGRQYF. DNA of the CDR3: TGTGCCAGCAGCACCGAGCGCGGCCGGCAGTATTTT.

This clonotype has just a few counts. This rearrangement joins TRBV20-1 to TRBJ2-1; D is unclear. The CDR3 spans 15 residues. Trimming took off 3 bases at V and 1 base at J, with 13 bases between the two ends. Germline values: CDR1 DFQATT, CDR2 SNEGSKA (reference sequence). The CDR3 DNA reads TGCAGTGCTAGTTGGGCGGTCCGATCCTACAATGAGCAGTTCTTC. This translates into CSASWAVRSYNEQFF.

The table lists this clonotype with many counts. The chain joins TRBV7-3 to TRBJ2-3, with D unresolved. The CDR3 length is 13 residues. Trimming removed 5 bases at V and 2 bases at J, with 8 bases between. CDR1 SGHTA and CDR2 FQGTGA come from the germline V gene. The CDR3 reads CASSPRNTDTQYF. The CDR3 nucleotides read TGTGCCAGCAGCCCCCGGAACACAGATACGCAGTATTTT.

V usage is TRBV6-6 and J usage is TRBJ1-6; D is uncertain. This CDR3 contains 13 residues. CDR1 MNHNY and CDR2 SVGAGI come from the germline V gene (reference sequence). V was clipped by 8 bases and J by 9 bases, with 14 bases between them. The CDR3, as DNA: TGTGCCAGCGCAAGGGTGGATAGTTCACCCCTCCACTTT. Translation gives CASARVDSSPLHF.

Concerning this clonotype: A much larger clone lies one base from this, so it may be a read error. The chain recombines TRBV29-1 with TRBJ2-1; 8 nucleotides agree with TRBD2. The CDR3 contains 14 residues. Germline V CDR1 and CDR2: SQVTM, ANQGSEA. The CDR3 here is CSVLPGGSYNERFF. The CDR3 DNA reads as TGCAGCGTCCTCCCGGGAGGGTCCTACAATGAGCGGTTCTTC.

The V call is TRBV27, the J call TRBJ1-2, with D tentatively TRBD1 (5 bases). This CDR3 contains 15 residues. Trimming left V 3 bases short and J 4 bases short, with 15 bases between. Germline CDR1 MNHEY, CDR2 SMNVEV (reference sequence). CDR3 coding DNA: TGTGCCAGCAGTTTCCTTACCGGGGGGACCTATGGCTACACCTTC. It is translated as CASSFLTGGTYGYTF.

V usage is TRBV7-9 and J usage is TRBJ2-3, with 7 positions matching TRBD1. CDR1 and CDR2 (germline): SEHNR, FQNEAQ (reference sequence). This CDR3 has 16 residues. The junction had 14 bases not matched to a gene; V was cut back by 4 bases and J by 7 bases. CDR3 coding DNA: TGTGCCAGCAGCTCAGGGGCAGGGGGTAGGGCCTATACGCAGTATTTT. This translates into CASSSGAGGRAYTQYF. Supplemented by reference TRBV7-9 and TRBJ2-3, the full variable domain reads DTGVSQNPRHKITKRGQNVTFRCDPISEHNRLYWYRQTLGQGPEFLTYFQNEAQLEKSRLLSDRFSAERPKGSFSTLEIQRTEQGDSAMYLCASSSGAGGRAYTQYFGPGTRLTVL.

The chain couples TRBV10-3 to TRBJ2-3; tentatively, D is TRBD1 (6 bases). Germline CDR1 and CDR2: ENHRY and SYGVKD. CDR3 length equals 14 residues. The V gene lost 6 bases and the J gene lost 2 bases, with 12 bases spanning the gap. Here the CDR3 DNA reads TGTGCCATCAGGACAGGAGACCTCACAGATACGCAGTATTTT. Its protein product is CAIRTGDLTDTQYF.

This clonotype was counted a few times. The germline gene is not matched at one end of the junction; a read error may be the cause. The V gene is TRBV6-1, the J gene TRBJ2-5, with TRBD2 matching 12 bases. Germline V gene lookup returns CDR1 MNHNS and CDR2 SASEGT. The CDR3 has 16 amino acids. The CDR3 nucleotides read TGTGCCGGCAGTCTTCGGACTAGCGGGGCCGAAGAGACCCAGTACTTC. Protein: CAGSLRTSGAEETQYF.

The chain is built from TRBV20-1 and TRBJ1-2; maybe TRBD1 (6 bases). V was pared by 1 base and J by 8 bases, with 14 bases between. The CDR3 runs 13 residues. The germline V gene encodes CDR1 DFQATT and CDR2 SNEGSKA (reference sequence). CDR3: CSARVGAEKGYTF. CDR3 coding DNA: TGCAGTGCTAGAGTGGGGGCGGAGAAGGGCTACACCTTC.

This chain connects TRBV5-5 to TRBJ2-7; D remains unclear. The CDR3 covers 14 residues. Germline V CDR1 and CDR2: SGHKS, YYEKEE (reference sequence). V was shortened by 2 bases and J by 0 bases, with 9 bases between the two germline ends. The CDR3, as DNA: TGTGCCAGCAGCTTCGGGTCCCTCTCCTACGAGCAGTACTTC. Its translation: CASSFGSLSYEQYF.

In DNA form, the CDR3 reads TGTGCCAGCAGCCAACAGGACAGGGGAAGAGCTAATGAAAAACTGTTTTTT. As protein: CASSQQDRGRANEKLFF. V is TRBV4-2 and J is TRBJ1-4, with TRBD1 identical over 9 bases. The trim removed 2 bases at V and 3 bases at J, leaving 7 bases unmatched. This CDR3 spans 17 amino acids. The germline V gene has CDR1 LGHNA and CDR2 YNFKEQ.

CDR3 residues: CASSQDPGAQSQYF. The CDR3 bases are TGCGCCAGCAGCCAAGATCCGGGGGCCCAGTCCCAGTACTTC. The chain is built from TRBV4-1 and TRBJ2-5, with D perhaps matching TRBD1 or TRBD2 (6 bases each). The CDR3 extends over 14 amino acids. Germline assignment: CDR1 MGHRA and CDR2 YSYEKL. V lost 0 bases to trimming and J lost 9 bases, with 14 bases between them.

This rearrangement joins TRBV4-3 to TRBJ1-2; D possibly corresponds to TRBD1 (5 bases). The CDR3 is 15 amino acids. Trimming removed 1 base from V and 1 base from J, with 10 bases in between. Germline V gene sequence: CDR1 LGHNA, CDR2 YSLEER. The CDR3 region is CASSQAPGGNYGYTF. The CDR3, as DNA: TGCGCCAGCAGCCAAGCCCCGGGGGGTAACTATGGCTACACCTTC.

This clonotype turned up a few times. V and J are TRBV5-1 and TRBJ2-1; 8 positions match TRBD1. Per the germline V gene, CDR1 is SGHRS and CDR2 is YFSETQ. This CDR3 spans 14 amino acids. V was clipped by 5 bases and J by 5 bases; unmatched bases: 6. In DNA, the CDR3 is TGCGCCAGCAGTGGACAGGGCAGGAACAATGAGCAGTTCTTC. Amino acid sequence: CASSGQGRNNEQFF.